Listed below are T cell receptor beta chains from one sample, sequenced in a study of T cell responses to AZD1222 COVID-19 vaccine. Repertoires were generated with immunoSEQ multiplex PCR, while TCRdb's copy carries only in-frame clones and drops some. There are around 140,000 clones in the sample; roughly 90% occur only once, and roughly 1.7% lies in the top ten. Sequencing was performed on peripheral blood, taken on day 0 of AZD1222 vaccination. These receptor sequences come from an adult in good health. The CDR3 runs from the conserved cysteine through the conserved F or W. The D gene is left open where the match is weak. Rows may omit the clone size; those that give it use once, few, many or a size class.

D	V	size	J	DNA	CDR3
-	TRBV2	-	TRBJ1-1	TGTGCCAGCAGTGAAAATGGCGACCGGGCTGCTTTCTTT	CASSENGDRAAFF
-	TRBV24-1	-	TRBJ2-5	TGTGCCACCAGTGCGACAGGTAGCCAAGAGACCCAGTACTTC	CATSATGSQETQYF
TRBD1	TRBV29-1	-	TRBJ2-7	TGCAGCGTTGAGGGACAGGAAAACTACGAGCAGTACTTC	CSVEGQENYEQYF
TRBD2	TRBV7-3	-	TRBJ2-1	TGTGCCAGCAGCTCCAATAGCGGGGGGCCCTATGAGCAGTTCTTC	CASSSNSGGPYEQFF
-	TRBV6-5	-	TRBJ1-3	TGTGCCAGCAGTTCTCCCCGAGGGGGGACGGGAAACACCATATATTTT	CASSSPRGGTGNTIYF
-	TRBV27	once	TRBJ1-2	TGTGCCAGCAGTTTGAACAGGGTCTATGGCTACACCTTC	CASSLNRVYGYTF
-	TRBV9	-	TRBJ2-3	TGTGCCAGCAGCGTTGATAGCACAGATACGCAGTATTTT	CASSVDSTDTQYF
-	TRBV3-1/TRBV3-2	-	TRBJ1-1	TGTGGCGGAGGGCGGACGAACACTGAAGCTTTCTTT	CGGGRTNTEAFF
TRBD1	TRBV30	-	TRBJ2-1	TGTGCCTCGCTGAGGGGACAGGCCGTCTTC	CASLRGQAVF
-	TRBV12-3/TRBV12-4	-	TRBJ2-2	TGTGCCAGCAGATCCGCGGACGGGGAGCTGTTTTTT	CASRSADGELFF
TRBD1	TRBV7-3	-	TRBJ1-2	TGTGCCAGCAGCTTAAGCCAGGGGGCTGGCTACACCTTC	CASSLSQGAGYTF
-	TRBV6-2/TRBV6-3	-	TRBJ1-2	TGTGCCAGCAGTCTCCTCTCGACAGGATACTATGGCTACACCTTC	CASSLLSTGYYGYTF
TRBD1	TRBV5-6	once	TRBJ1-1	TGTGCCAGCAGCCCAATAACGACAGGGGACACTGAAGCTTTCTTT	CASSPITTGDTEAFF
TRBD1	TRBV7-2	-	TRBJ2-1	TGTGCCAGCAGCTCCCGACAGGGTAATAAGTTCTTC	CASSSRQGNKFF
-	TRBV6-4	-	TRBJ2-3	TGTGCCAGCAGTGAGGACCCAGAGGCAGATACGCAGTATTTT	CASSEDPEADTQYF
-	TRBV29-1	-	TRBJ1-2	TGCAGCGTACAGGCGGTGGGGGGCTACACCTTC	CSVQAVGGYTF
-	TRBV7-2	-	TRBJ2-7	TGTGCCAGCAGCCAGCCCGGGCTGGCCTACGAGCAGTACTTC	CASSQPGLAYEQYF
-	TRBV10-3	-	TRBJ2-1	TGTGCCATCAGGGACTACTCCAGTTACAATGAGCAGTTCTTC	CAIRDYSSYNEQFF